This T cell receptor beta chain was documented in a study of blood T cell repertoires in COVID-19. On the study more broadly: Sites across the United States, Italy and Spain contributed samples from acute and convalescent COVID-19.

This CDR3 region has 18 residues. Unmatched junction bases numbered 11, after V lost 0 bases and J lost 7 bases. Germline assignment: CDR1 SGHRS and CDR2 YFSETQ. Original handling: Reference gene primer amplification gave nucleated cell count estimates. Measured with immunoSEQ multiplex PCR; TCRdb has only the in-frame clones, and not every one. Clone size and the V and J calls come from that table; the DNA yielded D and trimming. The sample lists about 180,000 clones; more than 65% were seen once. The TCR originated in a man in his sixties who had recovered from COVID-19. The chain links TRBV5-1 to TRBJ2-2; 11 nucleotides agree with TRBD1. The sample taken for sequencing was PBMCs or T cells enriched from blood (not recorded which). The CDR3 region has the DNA TGCGCCAGCAGCTTGGCCGGAGGGACAGGGGGTTTCTTCGGGGAGCTGTTTTTT. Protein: CASSLAGGTGGFFGELFF.